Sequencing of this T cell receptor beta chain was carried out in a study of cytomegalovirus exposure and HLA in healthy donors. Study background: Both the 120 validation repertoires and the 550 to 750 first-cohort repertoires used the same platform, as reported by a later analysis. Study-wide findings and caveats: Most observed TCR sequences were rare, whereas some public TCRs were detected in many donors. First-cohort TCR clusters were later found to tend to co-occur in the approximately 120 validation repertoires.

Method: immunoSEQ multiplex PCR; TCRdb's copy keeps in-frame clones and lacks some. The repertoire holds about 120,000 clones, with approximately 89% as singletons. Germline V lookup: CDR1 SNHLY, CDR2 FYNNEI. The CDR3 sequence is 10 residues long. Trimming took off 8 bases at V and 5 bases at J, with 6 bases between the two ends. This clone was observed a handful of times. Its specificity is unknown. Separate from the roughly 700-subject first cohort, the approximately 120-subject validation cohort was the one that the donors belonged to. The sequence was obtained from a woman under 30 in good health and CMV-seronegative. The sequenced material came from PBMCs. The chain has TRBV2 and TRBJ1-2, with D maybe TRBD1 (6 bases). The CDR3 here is CASQGYGYTF. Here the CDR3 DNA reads TGTGCCAGCCAGGGGTATGGCTACACCTTC.